The clone carrying this TCR beta chain was seen a few times. The antigen is not known. The CDR3 contains 13 residues. V lost 5 bases and J lost 8, with 15 bases in between. Germline V gene data show CDR1 as SGHTA and CDR2 as FQGTGA. The source of the sample is a study of T-cell memory formation after mild COVID-19. Study-wide background: TCR clustering was largely donor specific. Study-wide results and limits: There was a balanced CD4/CD8 profile in clones contracting day 15 to 85, and later expanders leaned CD4+.

Each CDR3 protein is one row after TCRdb ran MiXCR on the 5' RACE reads. The table records fewer than 550,000 distinct CDR3 sequences, roughly 20% of them present only once. The sequencing sample was made of PBMCs or a T cell subset sorted from them (not recorded which). The sequence came from an adult woman who had mild COVID-19 (a few samples of this study predate the infection). Cell type and time point are not known. The chain is built from TRBV7-3 and TRBJ1-2, with D maybe TRBD1 (5 bases). Here the CDR3 DNA reads TGTGCCAGCAGCGGTGCGGGGCCAACGGGCTACACCTTC. This codes for CASSGAGPTGYTF.